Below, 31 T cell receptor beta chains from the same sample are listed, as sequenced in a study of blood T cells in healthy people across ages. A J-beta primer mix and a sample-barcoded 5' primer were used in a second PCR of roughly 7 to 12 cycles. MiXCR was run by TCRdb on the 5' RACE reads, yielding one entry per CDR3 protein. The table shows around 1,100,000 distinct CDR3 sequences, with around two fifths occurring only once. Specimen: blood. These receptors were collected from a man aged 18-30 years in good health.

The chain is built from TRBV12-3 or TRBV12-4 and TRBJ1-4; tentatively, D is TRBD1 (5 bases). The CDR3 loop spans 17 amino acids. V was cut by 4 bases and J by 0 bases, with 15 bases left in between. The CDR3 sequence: CASSSPSRGATNEKLFF. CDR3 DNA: TGTGCCAGCAGTTCACCGAGTCGAGGGGCAACTAATGAAAAACTGTTTTTT.

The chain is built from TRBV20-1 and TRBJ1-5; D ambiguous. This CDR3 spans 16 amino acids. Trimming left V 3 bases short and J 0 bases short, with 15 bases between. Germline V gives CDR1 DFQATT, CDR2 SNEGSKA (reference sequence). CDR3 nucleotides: TGCAGTGCTAGGCCAAACGCGGGTTTTAGCAATCAGCCCCAGCATTTT. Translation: CSARPNAGFSNQPQHF.

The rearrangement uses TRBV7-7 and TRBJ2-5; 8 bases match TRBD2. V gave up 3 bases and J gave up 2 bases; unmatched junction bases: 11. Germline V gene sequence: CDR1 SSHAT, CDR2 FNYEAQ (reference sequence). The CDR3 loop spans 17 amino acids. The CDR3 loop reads CASSFQLGGGTQETQYF. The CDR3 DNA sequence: TGTGCCAGCAGCTTCCAACTAGGCGGGGGGACGCAAGAGACCCAGTACTTC.

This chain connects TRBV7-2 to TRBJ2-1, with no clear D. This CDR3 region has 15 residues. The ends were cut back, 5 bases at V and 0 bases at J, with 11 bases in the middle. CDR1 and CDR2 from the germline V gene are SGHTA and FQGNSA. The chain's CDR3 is CASSPADNSYNEQFF. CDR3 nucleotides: TGTGCCAGCAGCCCCGCTGACAACTCCTACAATGAGCAGTTCTTC.

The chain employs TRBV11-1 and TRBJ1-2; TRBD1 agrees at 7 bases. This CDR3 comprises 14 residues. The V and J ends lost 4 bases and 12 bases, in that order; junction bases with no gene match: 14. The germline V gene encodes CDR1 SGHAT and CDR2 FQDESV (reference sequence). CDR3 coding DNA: TGTGCCAGCAGCTCGACGACAGGGATCGCGGGCCACACCTTC. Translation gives CASSSTTGIAGHTF. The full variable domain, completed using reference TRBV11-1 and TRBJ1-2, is EAEVAQSPRYKITEKSQAVAFWCDPISGHATLYWYRQILGQGPELLVQFQDESVVDDSQLPKDRFSAERLKGVDSTLKIQPAELGDSAMYLCASSSTTGIAGHTFGSGTRLTVV.

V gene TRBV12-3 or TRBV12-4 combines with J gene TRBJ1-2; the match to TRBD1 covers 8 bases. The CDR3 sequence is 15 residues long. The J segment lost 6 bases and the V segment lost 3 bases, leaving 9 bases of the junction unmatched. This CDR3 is CASSFSQGARNGYTF. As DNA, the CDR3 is TGTGCCAGCAGTTTTTCCCAGGGGGCAAGGAATGGCTACACCTTC.

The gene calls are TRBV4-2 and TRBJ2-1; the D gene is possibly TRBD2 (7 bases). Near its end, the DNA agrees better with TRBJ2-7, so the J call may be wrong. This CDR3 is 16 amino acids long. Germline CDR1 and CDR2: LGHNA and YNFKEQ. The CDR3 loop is CASSQDLRGGYNEQYF. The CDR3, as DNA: TGTGCCAGCAGCCAAGATTTAAGGGGGGGATACAATGAGCAGTACTTC.

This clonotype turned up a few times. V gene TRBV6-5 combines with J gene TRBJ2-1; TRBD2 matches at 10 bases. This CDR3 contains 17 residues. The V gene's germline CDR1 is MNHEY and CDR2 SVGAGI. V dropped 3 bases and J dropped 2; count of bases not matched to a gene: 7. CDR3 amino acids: CASSYDTSGVTYNEQFF. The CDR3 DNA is TGTGCCAGCAGTTATGACACTAGCGGGGTAACCTACAATGAGCAGTTCTTC.

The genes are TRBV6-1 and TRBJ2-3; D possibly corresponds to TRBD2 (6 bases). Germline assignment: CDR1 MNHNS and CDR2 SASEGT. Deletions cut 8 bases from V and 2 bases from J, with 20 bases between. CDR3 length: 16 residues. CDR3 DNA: TGTGCCAGCTCCCCCGGGGACTTGCCGGTCACAGATACGCAGTATTTT. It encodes CASSPGDLPVTDTQYF.

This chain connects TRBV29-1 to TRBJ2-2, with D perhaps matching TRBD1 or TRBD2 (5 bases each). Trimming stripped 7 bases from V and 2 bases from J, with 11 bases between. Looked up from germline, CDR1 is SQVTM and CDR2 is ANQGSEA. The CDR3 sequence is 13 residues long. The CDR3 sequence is CSARDHNTGELFF. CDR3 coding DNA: TGCAGCGCCCGGGACCACAACACCGGGGAGCTGTTTTTT.

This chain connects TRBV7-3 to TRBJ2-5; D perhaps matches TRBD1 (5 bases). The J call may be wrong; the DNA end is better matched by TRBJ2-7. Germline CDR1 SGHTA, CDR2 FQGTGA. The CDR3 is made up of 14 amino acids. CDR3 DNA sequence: TGTGCCAGCAGCTCGAATGACAGAAAGTCCGAGCAGTACTTC. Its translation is CASSSNDRKSEQYF.

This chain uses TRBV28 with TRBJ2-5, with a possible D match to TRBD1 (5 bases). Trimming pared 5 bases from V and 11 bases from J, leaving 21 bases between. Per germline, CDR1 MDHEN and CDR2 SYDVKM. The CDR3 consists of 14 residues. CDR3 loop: CASSHDRYYNEQYF. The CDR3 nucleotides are TGTGCCAGCAGTCATGACAGATACTACAATGAGCAGTACTTC.

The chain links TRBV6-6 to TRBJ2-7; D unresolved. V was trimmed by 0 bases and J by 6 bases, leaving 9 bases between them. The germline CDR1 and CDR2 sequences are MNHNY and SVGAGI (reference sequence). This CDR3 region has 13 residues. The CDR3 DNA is TGTGCCAGCAGTTACTCGAGTCAGTTCGAGCAGTACTTC. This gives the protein CASSYSSQFEQYF.

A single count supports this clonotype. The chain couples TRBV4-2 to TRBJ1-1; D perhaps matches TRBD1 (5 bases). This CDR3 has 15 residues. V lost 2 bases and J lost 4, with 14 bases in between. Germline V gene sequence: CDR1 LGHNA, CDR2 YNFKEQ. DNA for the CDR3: TGTGCCAGCAGCCAAAGATACCCCCAGGGCACTGAAGCTTTCTTT. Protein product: CASSQRYPQGTEAFF.

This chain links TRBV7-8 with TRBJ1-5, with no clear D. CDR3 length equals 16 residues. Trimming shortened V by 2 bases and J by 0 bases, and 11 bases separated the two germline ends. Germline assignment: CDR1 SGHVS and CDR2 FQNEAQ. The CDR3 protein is CASSLWTGNSNQPQHF. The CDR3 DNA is TGTGCCAGCAGCTTATGGACGGGGAATAGCAATCAGCCCCAGCATTTT.

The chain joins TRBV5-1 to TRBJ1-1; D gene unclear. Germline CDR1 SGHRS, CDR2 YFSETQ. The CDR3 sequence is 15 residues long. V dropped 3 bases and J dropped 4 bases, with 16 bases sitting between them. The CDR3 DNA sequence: TGCGCCAGCAGCTCGCTCCAAGATTTAGGCACTGAAGCTTTCTTT. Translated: CASSSLQDLGTEAFF.

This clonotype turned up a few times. The CDR3 loop is CSAQRSREVTYEQYF. CDR3 DNA sequence: TGCAGTGCCCAGAGGTCGCGGGAGGTCACCTACGAGCAGTACTTC. V gene TRBV20-1 combines with J gene TRBJ2-7; 8 bases align to TRBD2. Germline loops: CDR1 DFQATT, CDR2 SNEGSKA (reference sequence). This CDR3 contains 15 residues. The V and J ends lost 6 bases and 2 bases, in that order; junction bases with no gene match: 12.

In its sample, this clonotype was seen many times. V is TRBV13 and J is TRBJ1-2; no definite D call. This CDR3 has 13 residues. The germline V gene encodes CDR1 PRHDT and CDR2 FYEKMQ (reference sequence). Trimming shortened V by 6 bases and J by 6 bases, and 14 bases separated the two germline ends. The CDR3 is CASSLNLGNGYTF. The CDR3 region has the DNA TGTGCCAGCAGTCTGAACTTGGGAAATGGCTACACCTTC.

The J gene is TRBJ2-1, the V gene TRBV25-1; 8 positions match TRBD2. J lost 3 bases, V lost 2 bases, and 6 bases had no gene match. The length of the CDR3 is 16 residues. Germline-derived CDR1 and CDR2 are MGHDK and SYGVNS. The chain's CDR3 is CASSEGVAGIYNEQFF. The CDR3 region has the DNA TGTGCCAGCAGTGAAGGGGTAGCGGGAATCTACAATGAGCAGTTCTTC.

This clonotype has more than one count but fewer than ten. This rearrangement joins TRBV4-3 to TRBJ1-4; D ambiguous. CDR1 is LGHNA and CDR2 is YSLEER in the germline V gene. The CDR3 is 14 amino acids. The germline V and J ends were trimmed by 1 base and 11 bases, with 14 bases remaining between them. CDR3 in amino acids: CASSQGDFGDKLFF. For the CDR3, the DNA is TGCGCCAGCAGCCAAGGGGATTTCGGTGATAAACTGTTTTTT.

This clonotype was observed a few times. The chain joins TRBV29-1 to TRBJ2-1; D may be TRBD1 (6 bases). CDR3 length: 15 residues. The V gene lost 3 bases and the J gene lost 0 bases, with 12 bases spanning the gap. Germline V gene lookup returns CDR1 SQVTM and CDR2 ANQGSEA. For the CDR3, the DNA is TGCAGCGTTGAGGGGGCCGCCGGCTCCTACAATGAGCAGTTCTTC. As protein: CSVEGAAGSYNEQFF.

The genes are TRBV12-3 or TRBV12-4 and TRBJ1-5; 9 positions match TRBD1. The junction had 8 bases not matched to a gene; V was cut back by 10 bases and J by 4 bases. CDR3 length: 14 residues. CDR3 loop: CATIRTGVNQPQHF. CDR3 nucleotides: TGTGCCACCATCAGGACAGGGGTGAATCAGCCCCAGCATTTT.

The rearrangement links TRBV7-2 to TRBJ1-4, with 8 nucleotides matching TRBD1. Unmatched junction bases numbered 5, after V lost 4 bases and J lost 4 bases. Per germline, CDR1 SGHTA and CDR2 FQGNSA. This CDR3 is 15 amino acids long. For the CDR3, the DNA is TGTGCCAGCAGCTCAGGGGGCCGAAGTAATGAAAAACTGTTTTTT. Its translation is CASSSGGRSNEKLFF.

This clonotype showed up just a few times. The DNA of the CDR3 is TGTGCCAGCAGCTTATCCCGGGACAGGATCAACAATGAGCAGTTCTTC. It is translated as CASSLSRDRINNEQFF. The V and J genes are TRBV7-2 and TRBJ2-1; TRBD1 aligns across 8 bases. Trimming at V came to 2 bases and at J to 5 bases, leaving 8 bases not matched to a gene. The CDR3 has 16 residues. CDR1 is SGHTA and CDR2 is FQGNSA in the germline V gene.

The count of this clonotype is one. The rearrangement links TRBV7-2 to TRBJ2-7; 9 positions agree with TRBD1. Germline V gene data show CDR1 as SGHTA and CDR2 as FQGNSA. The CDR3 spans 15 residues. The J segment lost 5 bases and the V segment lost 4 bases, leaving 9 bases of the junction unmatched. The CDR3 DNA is TGTGCCAGCAGCTGGTCCGGGACAGGGTCCAACGAGCAGTACTTC. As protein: CASSWSGTGSNEQYF.

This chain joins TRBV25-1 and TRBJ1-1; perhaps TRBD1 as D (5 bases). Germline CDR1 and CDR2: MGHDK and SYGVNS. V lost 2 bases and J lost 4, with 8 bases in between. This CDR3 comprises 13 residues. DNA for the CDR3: TGTGCCAGCAGTGAACGAGGGGCCACTGAAGCTTTCTTT. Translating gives CASSERGATEAFF.

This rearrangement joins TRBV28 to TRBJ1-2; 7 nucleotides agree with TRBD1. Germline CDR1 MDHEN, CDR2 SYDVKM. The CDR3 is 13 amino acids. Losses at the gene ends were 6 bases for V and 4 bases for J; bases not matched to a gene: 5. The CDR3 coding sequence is TGTGCCAGCAGGGTGGACAGGAGCTATGGCTACACCTTC. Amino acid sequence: CASRVDRSYGYTF.

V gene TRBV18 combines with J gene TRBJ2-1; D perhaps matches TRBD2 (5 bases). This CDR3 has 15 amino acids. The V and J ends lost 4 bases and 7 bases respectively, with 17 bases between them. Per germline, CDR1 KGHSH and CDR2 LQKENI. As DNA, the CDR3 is TGTGCCAGCTCACGCCCGGAGAAAGAGGGAAATGAGCAGTTCTTC. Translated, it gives CASSRPEKEGNEQFF.

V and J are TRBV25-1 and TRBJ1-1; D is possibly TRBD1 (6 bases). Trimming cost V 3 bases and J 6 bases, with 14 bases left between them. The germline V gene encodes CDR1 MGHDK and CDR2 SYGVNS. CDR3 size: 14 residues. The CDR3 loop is CASSDTDRIPEAFF. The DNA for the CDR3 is TGTGCCAGCAGTGATACCGACAGGATCCCTGAAGCTTTCTTT.

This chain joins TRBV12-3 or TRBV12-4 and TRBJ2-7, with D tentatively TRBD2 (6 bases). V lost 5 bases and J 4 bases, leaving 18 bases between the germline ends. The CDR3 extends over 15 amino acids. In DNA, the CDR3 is TGTGCCAGCAGTCAAACCGGGACTGAACTTTACGAGCAGTACTTC. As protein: CASSQTGTELYEQYF.

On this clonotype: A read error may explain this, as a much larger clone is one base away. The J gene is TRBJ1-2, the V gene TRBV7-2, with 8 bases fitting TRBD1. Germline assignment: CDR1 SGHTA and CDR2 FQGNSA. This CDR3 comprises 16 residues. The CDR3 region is CASSLSGTGVNYGHTF. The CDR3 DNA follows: TGTGCCAGCAGCTTATCCGGGACAGGAGTAAACTATGGCCACACCTTC. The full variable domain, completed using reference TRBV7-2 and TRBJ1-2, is GAGVSQSPSNKVTEKGKDVELRCDPISGHTALYWYRQSLGQGLEFLIYFQGNSAPDKSGLPSDRFSAERTGGSVSTLTIQRTQQEDSAVYLCASSLSGTGVNYGHTFGSGTRLTVV.